The present T cell receptor beta chain was sequenced within a study of identical twins. A single record per CDR3 protein comes from TCRdb applying MiXCR to the 5' RACE reads. The table includes approximately 890,000 distinct CDR3 sequences, roughly 12% detected once. The CDR3 consists of 15 residues. Germline V gene data show CDR1 as SGHRS and CDR2 as YFSETQ. This sample also appeared in a second study, on yellow fever vaccine responses in identical twins.

This sequence originates from a young woman in good health. The chain recombines TRBV5-1 with TRBJ2-7, with D tentatively TRBD2 (7 bases). The material sequenced was PBMCs. This chain's CDR3 is CASSLGGGPSNEQYV. The CDR3 DNA follows: TGCGCCAGCAGCTTGGGCGGGGGCCCCTCCAACGAGCAGTACGTC.